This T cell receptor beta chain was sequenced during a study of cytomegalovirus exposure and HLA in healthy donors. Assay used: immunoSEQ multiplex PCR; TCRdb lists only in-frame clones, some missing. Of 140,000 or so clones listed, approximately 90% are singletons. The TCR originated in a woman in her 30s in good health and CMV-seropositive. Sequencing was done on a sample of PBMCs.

DNA of the CDR3: TGTGCCAGCGGGACTTTATCCTACGAGCAGTACTTC. Translation: CASGTLSYEQYF. V gene TRBV2 combines with J gene TRBJ2-5; D perhaps matches TRBD2 (6 bases). The end of the DNA aligns better with TRBJ2-7, so the J call may be wrong. Germline-derived CDR1 and CDR2 are SNHLY and FYNNEI. The length of the CDR3 is 12 residues.